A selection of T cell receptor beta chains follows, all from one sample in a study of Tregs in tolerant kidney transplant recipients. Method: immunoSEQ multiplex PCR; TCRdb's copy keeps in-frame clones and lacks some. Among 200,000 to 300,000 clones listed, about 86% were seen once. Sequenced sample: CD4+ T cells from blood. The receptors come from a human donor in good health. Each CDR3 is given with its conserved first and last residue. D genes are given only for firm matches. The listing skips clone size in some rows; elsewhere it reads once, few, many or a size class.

DNA: TGCGCCAGCAGCCAACAGGGGGCCAACGAGCAGTACTTC
CDR3: CASSQQGANEQYF
size: -
J: TRBJ2-7
V: TRBV4-1
D: TRBD1

DNA: TGCGCCAGCACCTTTGGCCTTAGGCTAGGGGGGGATACGCAGTATTTT
CDR3: CASTFGLRLGGDTQYF
size: -
J: TRBJ2-3
V: TRBV5-1
D: -

DNA: TGTGCCAGCAGCCAAGGGACTAGTCCGGATACGCAGTATTTT
CDR3: CASSQGTSPDTQYF
size: -
J: TRBJ2-3
V: TRBV4-2
D: TRBD2

DNA: TGTGCCAGCTCACCTGACAGGGTTGGGCTTGAGACCCAGTACTTC
CDR3: CASSPDRVGLETQYF
size: -
J: TRBJ2-5
V: TRBV18
D: TRBD1

DNA: TGTGCCAGCAGCTCGTGGACTAGCGTTCAAGAGACCCAGTACTTC
CDR3: CASSSWTSVQETQYF
size: -
J: TRBJ2-5
V: TRBV7-2
D: TRBD2

DNA: TGCGCCAGCAGTAGGGGGCTAGCGGCATCCAATGAGCAGTTCTTC
CDR3: CASSRGLAASNEQFF
size: -
J: TRBJ2-1
V: TRBV10-2
D: -

DNA: TGCGCCAGCAGCCCTGGACTAGGCCTCTCCTACGAGCAGTACTTC
CDR3: CASSPGLGLSYEQYF
size: -
J: TRBJ2-7
V: TRBV5-1
D: TRBD2

DNA: TGCGCCAGCAGCTTGGAGAGGTTCTATGGCTACACCTTC
CDR3: CASSLERFYGYTF
size: once
J: TRBJ1-2
V: TRBV5-1
D: -

DNA: TGCGCCAGCAGCCTCTGGACAGGGAGTACGACTAATGAAAAACTGTTTTTT
CDR3: CASSLWTGSTTNEKLFF
size: -
J: TRBJ1-4
V: TRBV5-1
D: TRBD1

DNA: TGTGCCAGCAGCGATGACAGGACCCGCTCTGGAAACACCATATATTTT
CDR3: CASSDDRTRSGNTIYF
size: -
J: TRBJ1-3
V: TRBV5-4
D: -

DNA: TGTGCCAGCAGCTTAGCAGGGACCCAGTACTTC
CDR3: CASSLAGTQYF
size: -
J: TRBJ2-5
V: TRBV7-8
D: -

DNA: TGTGCCAGCGGCCTCTGGGAGTCTCGGCAGTTCTTC
CDR3: CASGLWESRQFF
size: once
J: TRBJ2-1
V: TRBV7-9
D: -

DNA: TGTGCCAGCAGCCCGGCGGGGGGAGCGTCCGGAAACACCATATATTTT
CDR3: CASSPAGGASGNTIYF
size: -
J: TRBJ1-3
V: TRBV5-5
D: -

DNA: TGTGCCAGCAGCTCCAGGACAGGGGTAACTTCAGCGGAAGCTTTCTTT
CDR3: CASSSRTGVTSAEAFF
size: -
J: TRBJ1-1
V: TRBV7-9
D: TRBD1

DNA: TGTGCCAGCAGTGGGCGGGACTATGGCTACACCTTC
CDR3: CASSGRDYGYTF
size: -
J: TRBJ1-2
V: TRBV27
D: -

DNA: TGCGCCAGCAGTCCCCTCGGGGGGGCAACAAATCAGCCCCAGCATTTT
CDR3: CASSPLGGATNQPQHF
size: -
J: TRBJ1-5
V: TRBV10-1
D: -

DNA: TGCGCCAGCAGTGAGTCAGAAGCGGTAAACCAAGATACGCAGTATTTT
CDR3: CASSESEAVNQDTQYF
size: -
J: TRBJ2-3
V: TRBV10-1
D: -

DNA: TGTGCCAGCAGCGCCCTAGGGGTCGGAGATACGCAGTATTTT
CDR3: CASSALGVGDTQYF
size: -
J: TRBJ2-3
V: TRBV7-9
D: -

DNA: TGCAGCGCCCGGTTGATAGATACGCAGTATTTT
CDR3: CSARLIDTQYF
size: -
J: TRBJ2-3
V: TRBV29-1
D: -

DNA: TGTGCCAGCTCACTCCCGGACAGGGGGAACACCGGGGAGCTGTTTTTT
CDR3: CASSLPDRGNTGELFF
size: once
J: TRBJ2-2
V: TRBV18
D: TRBD1

DNA: TGTGCCAGCAGCTTAGGAGGGAGTACCTACAATGAGCAGTTCTTC
CDR3: CASSLGGSTYNEQFF
size: once
J: TRBJ2-1
V: TRBV7-2
D: -

DNA: TGTGCCAGCAGCCGGGACCGCGGGGACGAGCAGTACTTC
CDR3: CASSRDRGDEQYF
size: -
J: TRBJ2-7
V: TRBV6-1
D: -

DNA: TGTGCCAGCAGCTTGGCAGATCACTATGGCTACACCTTC
CDR3: CASSLADHYGYTF
size: -
J: TRBJ1-2
V: TRBV5-5
D: -

DNA: TGTGCCATCAGTGAGTCTCCCCTGAACACTGAAGCTTTCTTT
CDR3: CAISESPLNTEAFF
size: few
J: TRBJ1-1
V: TRBV10-3
D: -

DNA: TGTGCCAGCTCACCGCCTAAGACCCAGGGACTAGCGGGAGTCGGAGAGACCCAGTACTTC
CDR3: CASSPPKTQGLAGVGETQYF
size: -
J: TRBJ2-5
V: TRBV18
D: TRBD2

DNA: TGTGCCAGCAGCCCCGACAGGGATGCCTACGAGCAGTACTTC
CDR3: CASSPDRDAYEQYF
size: -
J: TRBJ2-7
V: TRBV6-5
D: TRBD1

DNA: TGTGCCAGCAGTTACTCGGGACAAGGATTGTCGAAGCAGTACTTC
CDR3: CASSYSGQGLSKQYF
size: -
J: TRBJ2-7
V: TRBV6-5
D: -

DNA: TGTGCCAGCGAGCGGGACCCAAACAATGAGCAGTTCTTC
CDR3: CASERDPNNEQFF
size: few
J: TRBJ2-1
V: TRBV28
D: TRBD2

DNA: TGTGCCAGCAGTCGGGACAGAGCGTACGAGCAGTACTTC
CDR3: CASSRDRAYEQYF
size: -
J: TRBJ2-7
V: TRBV2
D: TRBD1

DNA: TGTGCCAGCAGTGAAAGACAGGGGGCGCGGGATACGCAGTATTTT
CDR3: CASSERQGARDTQYF
size: -
J: TRBJ2-3
V: TRBV6-1
D: TRBD1

DNA: TGTGCCAGCTCACCAGGCGACATGCTGGTTCAGTTCTTC
CDR3: CASSPGDMLVQFF
size: -
J: TRBJ2-1
V: TRBV18
D: -

DNA: TGTGCCAGCAGCTCGCGGGGCAGCGGGGGTTACAATGAGCAGTTCTTC
CDR3: CASSSRGSGGYNEQFF
size: -
J: TRBJ2-1
V: TRBV11-3
D: TRBD2

DNA: TGTGCCAGCCACCACCGGGGATTTCAGCCCCAGCATTTT
CDR3: CASHHRGFQPQHF
size: -
J: TRBJ1-5
V: TRBV19
D: -

DNA: TGTGCCAGCAGTGAAGATTTGGGGTCATTACCCGCGACCGGGGAGCTGTTTTTT
CDR3: CASSEDLGSLPATGELFF
size: -
J: TRBJ2-2
V: TRBV2
D: -

DNA: TGTGCCAGCAGCTTAGACAGGGTCTATGGCTACACCTTC
CDR3: CASSLDRVYGYTF
size: once
J: TRBJ1-2
V: TRBV7-2
D: -

DNA: TGTGCCTGGAGGTCTAGGGGAGCTGGAAACACCATATATTTT
CDR3: CAWRSRGAGNTIYF
size: -
J: TRBJ1-3
V: TRBV30
D: -

DNA: TGTGCCAGCAGCTTAGATTCGGGGGGCTCGGCAGATACGCAGTATTTT
CDR3: CASSLDSGGSADTQYF
size: -
J: TRBJ2-3
V: TRBV11-3
D: -

DNA: TGTGCCAGCAGCCCTCAAGGGGACAGAACCTACAATGAGCAGTTCTTC
CDR3: CASSPQGDRTYNEQFF
size: once
J: TRBJ2-1
V: TRBV4-2
D: TRBD1

DNA: TGTGCCAGCAGCGTTGATAATTCACCCCTCCACTTT
CDR3: CASSVDNSPLHF
size: -
J: TRBJ1-6
V: TRBV9
D: -

DNA: TGTGCCACCAGCAGAGATTTTGCAACTAATGAAAAACTGTTTTTT
CDR3: CATSRDFATNEKLFF
size: few
J: TRBJ1-4
V: TRBV15
D: -

DNA: TGTGCCAGCAGTGAGGCAGGGGTGAGGGAAAAACTGTTTTTT
CDR3: CASSEAGVREKLFF
size: once
J: TRBJ1-4
V: TRBV2
D: -

DNA: TGTGCCAGTAGCTACAGGGCGGGCAATCAGCCCCAGCATTTT
CDR3: CASSYRAGNQPQHF
size: -
J: TRBJ1-5
V: TRBV19
D: -

DNA: TGTGCCACCAGCAGAGATCGAGGCCGTGGCCAGCCCCAGCATTTT
CDR3: CATSRDRGRGQPQHF
size: few
J: TRBJ1-5
V: TRBV15
D: -

DNA: TGTGCCAGCAGCTTGGCGGCGGAAGTCAATGAAAAACTGTTTTTT
CDR3: CASSLAAEVNEKLFF
size: -
J: TRBJ1-4
V: TRBV11-2
D: -

DNA: TGCGCCAGCAGCTTGGAACTAGCGGGCGGCGAGCAGTACTTC
CDR3: CASSLELAGGEQYF
size: -
J: TRBJ2-7
V: TRBV5-1
D: TRBD2

DNA: TGTGCCAGCAGCTTCGGACCCACCCCTGGAAACACCATATATTTT
CDR3: CASSFGPTPGNTIYF
size: -
J: TRBJ1-3
V: TRBV7-3
D: -

DNA: TGTGCCAGCTCACCACAGGCGAGTGCCGCCGGGGAGCTGTTTTTT
CDR3: CASSPQASAAGELFF
size: -
J: TRBJ2-2
V: TRBV18
D: -

DNA: TGCGCCAGCAGTCCTACAGGGCTCACTGAAGCTTTCTTT
CDR3: CASSPTGLTEAFF
size: -
J: TRBJ1-1
V: TRBV10-2
D: -

DNA: TGTGCCAGCAGATTCGACAGAAAAAGCTCCTACGAGCAGTACTTC
CDR3: CASRFDRKSSYEQYF
size: -
J: TRBJ2-7
V: TRBV6-5
D: -

DNA: TGTGCCAGCAGCGATTTCCCGGAGTCGGGAACTGAAGCTTTCTTT
CDR3: CASSDFPESGTEAFF
size: -
J: TRBJ1-1
V: TRBV5-4
D: -

DNA: TGCGCCAGCAGCTACGAGCGGGGGGTTGTCAATGAGCAGTTCTTC
CDR3: CASSYERGVVNEQFF
size: -
J: TRBJ2-1
V: TRBV5-1
D: TRBD2

DNA: TGTGCCAGCAGCTTGGCCCTGGGGAGGACAGAGAAACTGTTTTTT
CDR3: CASSLALGRTEKLFF
size: -
J: TRBJ1-4
V: TRBV5-6
D: -

DNA: TGCGCCAGCAGCTTTTTAGCGGGTGAGCAGTTCTTC
CDR3: CASSFLAGEQFF
size: once
J: TRBJ2-1
V: TRBV5-1
D: TRBD2